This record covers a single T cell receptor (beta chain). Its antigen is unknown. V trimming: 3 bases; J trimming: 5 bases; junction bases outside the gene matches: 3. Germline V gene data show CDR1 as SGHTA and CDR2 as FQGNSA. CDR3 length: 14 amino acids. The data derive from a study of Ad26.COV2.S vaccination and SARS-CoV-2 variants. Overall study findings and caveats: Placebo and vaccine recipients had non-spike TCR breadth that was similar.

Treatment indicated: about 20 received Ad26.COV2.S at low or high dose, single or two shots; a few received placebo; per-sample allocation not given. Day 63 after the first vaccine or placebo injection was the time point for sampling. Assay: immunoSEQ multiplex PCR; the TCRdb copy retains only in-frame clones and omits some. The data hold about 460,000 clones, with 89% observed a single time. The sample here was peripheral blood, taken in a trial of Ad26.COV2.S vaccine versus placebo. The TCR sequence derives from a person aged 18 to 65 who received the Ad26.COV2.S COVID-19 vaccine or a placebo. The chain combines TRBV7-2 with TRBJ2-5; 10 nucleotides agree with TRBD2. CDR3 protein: CASSFSSGGETQYF. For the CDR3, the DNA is TGTGCCAGCAGCTTCTCTAGCGGGGGTGAGACCCAGTACTTC.